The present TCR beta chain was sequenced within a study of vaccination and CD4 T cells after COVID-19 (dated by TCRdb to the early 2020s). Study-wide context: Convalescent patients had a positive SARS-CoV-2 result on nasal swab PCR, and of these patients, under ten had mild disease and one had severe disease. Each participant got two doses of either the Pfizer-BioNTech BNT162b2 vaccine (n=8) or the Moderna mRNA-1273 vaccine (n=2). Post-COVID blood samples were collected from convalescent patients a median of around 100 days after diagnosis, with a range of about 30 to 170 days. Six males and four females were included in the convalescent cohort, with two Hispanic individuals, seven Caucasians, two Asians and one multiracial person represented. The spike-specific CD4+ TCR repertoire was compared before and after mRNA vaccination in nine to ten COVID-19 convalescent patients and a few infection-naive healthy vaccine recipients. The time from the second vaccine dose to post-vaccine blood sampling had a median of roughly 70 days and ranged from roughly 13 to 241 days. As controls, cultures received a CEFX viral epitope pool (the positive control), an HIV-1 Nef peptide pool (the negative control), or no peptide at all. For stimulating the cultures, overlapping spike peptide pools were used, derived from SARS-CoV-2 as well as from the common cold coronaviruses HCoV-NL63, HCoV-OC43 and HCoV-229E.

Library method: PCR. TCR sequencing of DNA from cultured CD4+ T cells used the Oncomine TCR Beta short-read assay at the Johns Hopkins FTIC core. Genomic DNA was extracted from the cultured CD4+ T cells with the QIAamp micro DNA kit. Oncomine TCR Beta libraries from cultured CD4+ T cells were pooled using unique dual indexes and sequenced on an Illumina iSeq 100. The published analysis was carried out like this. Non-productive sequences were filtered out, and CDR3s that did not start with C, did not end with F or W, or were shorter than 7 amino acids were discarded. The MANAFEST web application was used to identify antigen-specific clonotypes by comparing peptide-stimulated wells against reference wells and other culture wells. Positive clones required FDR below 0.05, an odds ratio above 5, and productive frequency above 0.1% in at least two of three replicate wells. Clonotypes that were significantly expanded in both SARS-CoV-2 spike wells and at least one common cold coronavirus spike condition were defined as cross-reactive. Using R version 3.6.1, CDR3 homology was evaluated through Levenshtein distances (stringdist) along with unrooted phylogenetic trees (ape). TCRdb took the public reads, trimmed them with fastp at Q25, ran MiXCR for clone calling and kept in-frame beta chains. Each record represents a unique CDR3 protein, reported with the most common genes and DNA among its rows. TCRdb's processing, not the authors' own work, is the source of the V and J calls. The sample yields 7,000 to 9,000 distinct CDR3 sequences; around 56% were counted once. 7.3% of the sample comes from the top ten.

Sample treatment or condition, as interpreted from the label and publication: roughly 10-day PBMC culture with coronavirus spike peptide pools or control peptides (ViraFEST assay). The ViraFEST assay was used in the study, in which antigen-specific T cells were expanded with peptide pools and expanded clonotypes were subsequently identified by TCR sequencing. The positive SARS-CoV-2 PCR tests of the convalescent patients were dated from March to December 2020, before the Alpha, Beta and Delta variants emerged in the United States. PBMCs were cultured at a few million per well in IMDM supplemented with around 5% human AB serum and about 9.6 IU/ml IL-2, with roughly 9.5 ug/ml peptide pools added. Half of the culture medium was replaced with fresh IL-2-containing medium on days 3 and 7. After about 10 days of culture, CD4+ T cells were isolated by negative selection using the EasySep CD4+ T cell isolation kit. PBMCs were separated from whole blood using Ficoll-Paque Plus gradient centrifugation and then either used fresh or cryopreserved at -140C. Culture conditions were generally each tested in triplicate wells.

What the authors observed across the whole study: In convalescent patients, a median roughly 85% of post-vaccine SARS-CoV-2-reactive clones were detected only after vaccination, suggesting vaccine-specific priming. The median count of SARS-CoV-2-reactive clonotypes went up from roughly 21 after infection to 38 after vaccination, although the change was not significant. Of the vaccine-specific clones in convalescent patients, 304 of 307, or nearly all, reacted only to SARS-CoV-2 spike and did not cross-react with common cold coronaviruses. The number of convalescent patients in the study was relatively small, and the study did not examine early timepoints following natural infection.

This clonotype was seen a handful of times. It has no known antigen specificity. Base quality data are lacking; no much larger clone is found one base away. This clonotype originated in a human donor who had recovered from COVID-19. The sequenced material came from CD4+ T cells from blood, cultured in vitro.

The DNA sequence follows: TGCAGTGCCCTGGGGGGGAAAGGCTACACCTTC. Translated, it reads CSALGGKGYTF. The chain links TRBV20-1 with TRBJ1-2; the D segment could be TRBD1, given 5 matching bases. The CDR3, cysteine through phenylalanine, is 11 amino acids long. Just the 33-base CDR3 DNA is kept, in frame starting at base 1. Reading the germline V gene (reference sequence) gives CDR1 DFQATT and CDR2 SNEGSKA. V was cut back by 6 bases and J by 8 bases, leaving a gap of 13 bases between them.